This is a list of T cell receptor beta chains from one sample in a study of T cell responses to AZD1222 COVID-19 vaccine. Sequencing used immunoSEQ multiplex PCR; TCRdb keeps in-frame clones, though not all of them. The data show roughly 150,000 clones, roughly nine tenths seen once. This material consisted of peripheral blood, taken 28 days after the second AZD1222 dose. These receptors came from an adult who received the AZD1222 COVID-19 vaccine. Each CDR3 is given with its conserved first and last residue. D genes are given only for firm matches. Size values are once, few and many counts, or a class for expanded clones, and some rows have none.

CDR3 DNA: TGTGCCTCTGGCGACAGATGGTATGGCTACACCTTC
CDR3 protein: CASGDRWYGYTF
D gene: .
J gene: TRBJ1-2
V gene: TRBV10-3
clone size: .

CDR3 DNA: TGTGCCAGCAGTTTTGTAGAACCCTACGAGCAGTACTTC
CDR3 protein: CASSFVEPYEQYF
D gene: .
J gene: TRBJ2-7
V gene: TRBV28
clone size: once

CDR3 DNA: TGTGCCAGTAGCTCCTCCGGGACTAGACTCTACAATGAGCAGTTCTTC
CDR3 protein: CASSSSGTRLYNEQFF
D gene: TRBD2
J gene: TRBJ2-1
V gene: TRBV19
clone size: few

CDR3 DNA: TGTGCCAGCACCTGGGGGGTGGTCGACGAGCAGTACTTC
CDR3 protein: CASTWGVVDEQYF
D gene: .
J gene: TRBJ2-7
V gene: TRBV5-8
clone size: .

CDR3 DNA: TGTGCCAGCAGCGTAGCCGCGCGGGGGGACATGACAGATACGCAGTATTTT
CDR3 protein: CASSVAARGDMTDTQYF
D gene: TRBD2
J gene: TRBJ2-3
V gene: TRBV9
clone size: .

CDR3 DNA: TGCGCCAGCAGCCAAGATCTGTTAACAGGGGGAGGTTCAAATACGCAGTATTTT
CDR3 protein: CASSQDLLTGGGSNTQYF
D gene: TRBD1
J gene: TRBJ2-3
V gene: TRBV4-3
clone size: .

CDR3 DNA: TGTGCCAGCAGCTTCACTGGACTTCCTCGGGGAACTGAAGCTTTCTTT
CDR3 protein: CASSFTGLPRGTEAFF
D gene: .
J gene: TRBJ1-1
V gene: TRBV7-2
clone size: .

CDR3 DNA: TGTGCCAGCAGTTTAGGAGGAAACACCATATATTTT
CDR3 protein: CASSLGGNTIYF
D gene: .
J gene: TRBJ1-3
V gene: TRBV12-3/TRBV12-4
clone size: once

CDR3 DNA: TGCGCCAGCAGCCAAGATACTAGCGCCCGCTCCTACGAGCAGTACTTC
CDR3 protein: CASSQDTSARSYEQYF
D gene: TRBD2
J gene: TRBJ2-7
V gene: TRBV4-1
clone size: .

CDR3 DNA: TGTGCCAGCAGCTACCTCAATGAGCAGTTCTTC
CDR3 protein: CASSYLNEQFF
D gene: .
J gene: TRBJ2-1
V gene: TRBV6-5
clone size: once

CDR3 DNA: TGTGCCAGCAGCTTACTGGACAGCTCCTATAATTCACCCCTCCACTTT
CDR3 protein: CASSLLDSSYNSPLHF
D gene: .
J gene: TRBJ1-6
V gene: TRBV5-5
clone size: .

CDR3 DNA: TGTGCCAGCAGCCAGACATTCCAAGAGACCCAGTACTTC
CDR3 protein: CASSQTFQETQYF
D gene: .
J gene: TRBJ2-5
V gene: TRBV6-2/TRBV6-3
clone size: .

CDR3 DNA: TGCGCCAGCAGCCAAGATCGGGTAAAAGATACGCAGTATTTT
CDR3 protein: CASSQDRVKDTQYF
D gene: .
J gene: TRBJ2-3
V gene: TRBV4-3
clone size: .

CDR3 DNA: TGTGCCAGTAGTCCACCCGGGGGGGAATTGTATTCACCCCTCCACTTT
CDR3 protein: CASSPPGGELYSPLHF
D gene: .
J gene: TRBJ1-6
V gene: TRBV19
clone size: .

CDR3 DNA: TGTGCCAGCAGTGAACAATACAGCTACAATGAGCAGTTCTTC
CDR3 protein: CASSEQYSYNEQFF
D gene: .
J gene: TRBJ2-1
V gene: TRBV6-1
clone size: .

CDR3 DNA: TGTGCCAGCAGTGAGAGGGGAAGAAGCTCCTATAATTCACCCCTCCACTTT
CDR3 protein: CASSERGRSSYNSPLHF
D gene: .
J gene: TRBJ1-6
V gene: TRBV6-1
clone size: .

CDR3 DNA: TGTGCCAGCAGTCGCAGGGTGAACACTGAAGCTTTCTTT
CDR3 protein: CASSRRVNTEAFF
D gene: .
J gene: TRBJ1-1
V gene: TRBV6-5
clone size: .

CDR3 DNA: TGTGCCAGCAGTATATCGGGACAGGGGGTAGGCTACACCTTC
CDR3 protein: CASSISGQGVGYTF
D gene: TRBD1
J gene: TRBJ1-2
V gene: TRBV6-2/TRBV6-3
clone size: .

CDR3 DNA: TGCGCCAGCAGCAGACAGGGAGATTCTGGAAACACCATATATTTT
CDR3 protein: CASSRQGDSGNTIYF
D gene: TRBD1
J gene: TRBJ1-3
V gene: TRBV5-1
clone size: .

CDR3 DNA: TGTGCCAGCAGCCAGCAGGGGGGGTCTGAAGCTTTCTTT
CDR3 protein: CASSQQGGSEAFF
D gene: TRBD1
J gene: TRBJ1-1
V gene: TRBV3-1/TRBV3-2
clone size: .

CDR3 DNA: TGTGCCAGCACCTACTTCGCAGGGCTTAACACTGAAGCTTTCTTT
CDR3 protein: CASTYFAGLNTEAFF
D gene: .
J gene: TRBJ1-1
V gene: TRBV7-2
clone size: .

CDR3 DNA: TGTGCCAGCAGTCCCCAGGGACAAAGACTAGCGGGGCGGATTTACAATGAGCAGTTCTTC
CDR3 protein: CASSPQGQRLAGRIYNEQFF
D gene: TRBD2
J gene: TRBJ2-1
V gene: TRBV27
clone size: .

CDR3 DNA: TGTGCCAGCAGCCCGGGACAGGGACAAGAGACCCAGTACTTC
CDR3 protein: CASSPGQGQETQYF
D gene: TRBD1
J gene: TRBJ2-5
V gene: TRBV7-2
clone size: .

CDR3 DNA: TGTGCCAGCAGTGACTCGACGGACAAAACGTACGAGCAGTACTTC
CDR3 protein: CASSDSTDKTYEQYF
D gene: .
J gene: TRBJ2-7
V gene: TRBV6-4
clone size: once

CDR3 DNA: TGTGCCAGCAGCCCCAGGGTTTTGGGGGGCGTCGACGAGCAGTACTTC
CDR3 protein: CASSPRVLGGVDEQYF
D gene: .
J gene: TRBJ2-7
V gene: TRBV3-1/TRBV3-2
clone size: .

CDR3 DNA: TGTGCCAGCAGCCTGAACAGGGGGGGTAGCACTGAAGCTTTCTTT
CDR3 protein: CASSLNRGGSTEAFF
D gene: TRBD1
J gene: TRBJ1-1
V gene: TRBV3-1/TRBV3-2
clone size: .

CDR3 DNA: TGTGCCAGCAGCCAAGATCCCACACACCAGTACTTC
CDR3 protein: CASSQDPTHQYF
D gene: .
J gene: TRBJ2-7
V gene: TRBV3-1/TRBV3-2
clone size: .

CDR3 DNA: TGTGCCAGCAGTCGACAGGGGGACGAGACCCAGTACTTC
CDR3 protein: CASSRQGDETQYF
D gene: TRBD1
J gene: TRBJ2-5
V gene: TRBV6-5
clone size: few

CDR3 DNA: TGTGCCAGCAGCGTAGGAGCGAAAACCACAGATACGCAGTATTTT
CDR3 protein: CASSVGAKTTDTQYF
D gene: .
J gene: TRBJ2-3
V gene: TRBV9
clone size: once